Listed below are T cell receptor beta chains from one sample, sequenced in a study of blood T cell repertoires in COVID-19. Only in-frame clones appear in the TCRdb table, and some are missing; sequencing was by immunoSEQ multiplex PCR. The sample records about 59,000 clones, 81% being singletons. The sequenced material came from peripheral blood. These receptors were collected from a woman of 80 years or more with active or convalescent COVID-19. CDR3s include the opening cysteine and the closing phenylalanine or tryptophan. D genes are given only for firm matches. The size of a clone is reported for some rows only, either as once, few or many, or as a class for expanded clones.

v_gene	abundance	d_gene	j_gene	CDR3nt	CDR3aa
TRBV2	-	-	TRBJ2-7	TGTGCCAGCAGTGAAGCACAGGGATTCCCCAACGAGCAGTACTTC	CASSEAQGFPNEQYF
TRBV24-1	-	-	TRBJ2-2	TGTGCCACCAGTGATTCAGGGTACACCGGGGAGCTGTTTTTT	CATSDSGYTGELFF
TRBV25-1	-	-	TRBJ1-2	TGTGCCAGCAGTGAATCCGGCAGGGGAATTGGCTACACCTTC	CASSESGRGIGYTF
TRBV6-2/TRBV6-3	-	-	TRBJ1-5	TGTGCCAGCAGTCAACAGGGTTGGATGATCGATAGCAATCAGCCCCAGCATTTT	CASSQQGWMIDSNQPQHF
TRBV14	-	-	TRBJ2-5	TGTGCCAGCAGCCAAGACTTAAAAGAGACCCAGTACTTC	CASSQDLKETQYF
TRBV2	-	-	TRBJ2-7	TGTGCCAGCAGGCGCCAGCGCGAGCAGTACTTC	CASRRQREQYF
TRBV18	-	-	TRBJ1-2	TGTGCCAGCTCCCTGGGGCAGGGAGGTGGCTACACCTTC	CASSLGQGGGYTF
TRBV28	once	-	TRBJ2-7	TGTGCCAGCAGTTTCCCCGGGGTGGGGTACGAGCAGTACTTC	CASSFPGVGYEQYF
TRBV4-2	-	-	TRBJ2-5	TGTGCCAGCAGCCAAGTAGGCGGAAACCAAGAGACCCAGTACTTC	CASSQVGGNQETQYF
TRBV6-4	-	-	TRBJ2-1	TGTGCCAGCAGTGAGTGGGGCCGTAATAACGATGAGCAGTTCTTC	CASSEWGRNNDEQFF
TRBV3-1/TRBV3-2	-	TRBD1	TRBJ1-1	TGTGCCAGCAGCCAATCGGGACAGGGCGTTTTGGCTTTCTTT	CASSQSGQGVLAFF
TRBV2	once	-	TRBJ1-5	TGTGCCAGCAGTGAAGGAGGAAAGCCCCAGCATTTT	CASSEGGKPQHF
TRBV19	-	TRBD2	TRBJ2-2	TGTGCCAGTAATCTAGCGGGGGGTCTCACCGGGGAGCTGTTTTTT	CASNLAGGLTGELFF
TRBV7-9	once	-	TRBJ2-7	TGTGCCAGCAGCTACTCAGGCCTCTCCTACGAGCAGTACTTC	CASSYSGLSYEQYF
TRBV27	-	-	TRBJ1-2	TGTGCCAGCAGTTTATCGAACCAGATACCTAACTATGGCTACACCTTC	CASSLSNQIPNYGYTF
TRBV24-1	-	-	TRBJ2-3	TGTGCCACCAGTGATTTCGGGCAGGGGAGAGATACGCAGTATTTT	CATSDFGQGRDTQYF
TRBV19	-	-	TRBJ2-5	TGTGCCAGTAGTCCGGACAGTCAAGAGACCCAGTACTTC	CASSPDSQETQYF
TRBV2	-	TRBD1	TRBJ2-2	TGTGCCAGCAGACAACCCGAGGACAGGGGCACCGGGGAGCTGTTTTTT	CASRQPEDRGTGELFF
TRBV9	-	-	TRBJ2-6	TGTGCCAGCAGCATCCAGGCTGTTGGGGCCAACGTCCTGACTTTC	CASSIQAVGANVLTF
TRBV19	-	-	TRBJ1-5	TGTGCCAGTAGTGCCTGGGACTCCTCTTTCAATCAGCCCCAGCATTTT	CASSAWDSSFNQPQHF
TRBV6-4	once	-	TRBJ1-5	TGTGCCCGCTATGCACAGCCCCAGCATTTT	CARYAQPQHF
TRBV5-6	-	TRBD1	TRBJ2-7	TGTGCCAGCAGCTGGACAGGGATTAGCCACGAGCAGTACTTC	CASSWTGISHEQYF
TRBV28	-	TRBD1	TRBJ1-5	TGTGCCAGCAGAGAACAGGGGGCCTATCAGCCCCAGCATTTT	CASREQGAYQPQHF
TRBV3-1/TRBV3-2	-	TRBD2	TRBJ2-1	TGTGCCAGCAGCCAAGATACTAGCGGGGTCAAGTGGAATGAGCAGTTCTTC	CASSQDTSGVKWNEQFF
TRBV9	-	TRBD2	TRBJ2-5	TGTGCCAGCAGCCCCCAGCGGGGTGTACAAGAGACCCAGTACTTC	CASSPQRGVQETQYF
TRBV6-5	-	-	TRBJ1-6	TGTGCCAGCAGTCCCCCTGGGCAAACTAATTCACCCCTCCACTTT	CASSPPGQTNSPLHF
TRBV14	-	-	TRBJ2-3	TGTGCCAGCAGCCAAGACCACAGGGATACGCAGTATTTT	CASSQDHRDTQYF
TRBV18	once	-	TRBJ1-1	TGTGCCAGCTCACCCGTCAACGGGGTCGTGAACACTGAAGCTTTCTTT	CASSPVNGVVNTEAFF
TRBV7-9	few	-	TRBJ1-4	TGTGCCACCACACTAGAGACCGATTCGGATGAAAAACTGTTTTTT	CATTLETDSDEKLFF
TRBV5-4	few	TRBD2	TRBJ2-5	TGTGCCAGCAGCTTGAAACTAGCGGGGGGGGAGACCCAGTACTTC	CASSLKLAGGETQYF
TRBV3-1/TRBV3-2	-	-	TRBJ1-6	TGTGCCAGCAGCCAAGGACACCCTGTTAATTCACCCCTCCACTTT	CASSQGHPVNSPLHF
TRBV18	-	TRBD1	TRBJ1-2	TGTGCCAGCTCACCGAATGAAGTGGGACAGGGATCAGGCTACACCTTC	CASSPNEVGQGSGYTF
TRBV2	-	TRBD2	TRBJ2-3	TGTGCCAGCAGACCCCTGACTAGCGGGGGGGACTATTACGCAGATACGCAGTATTTT	CASRPLTSGGDYYADTQYF
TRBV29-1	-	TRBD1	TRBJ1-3	TGCAGCGTCGTGAGAATAGTGGACAGGGGGTCGGGGAGTGGAAACACCATATATTTT	CSVVRIVDRGSGSGNTIYF
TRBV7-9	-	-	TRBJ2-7	TGTGCCAGCAGCCATTCGTCGGGGGGCGCCTACGAGCAGTACTTC	CASSHSSGGAYEQYF
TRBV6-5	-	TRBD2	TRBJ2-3	TGTGCCAGCAAACCTCTAGCGGATCAGGCGTATTTT	CASKPLADQAYF
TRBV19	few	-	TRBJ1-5	TGTGCCAGTAGTATAGGGCAGGTCAATCAGCCCCAGCATTTT	CASSIGQVNQPQHF
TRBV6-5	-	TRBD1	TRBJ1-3	TGTGCCAGCAGTTACTCGCGACAGGGTTCGGGAAACACCATATATTTT	CASSYSRQGSGNTIYF
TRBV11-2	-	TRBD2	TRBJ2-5	TGTGCCAGCAGCTCCCTTGGCGGGGGGGAAGAGACCCAGTACTTC	CASSSLGGGEETQYF
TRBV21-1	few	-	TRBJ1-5	TGTGCCAGCAGCAAAAACACACACAGGGGGTTGAGCAATCAGCCCCAGCATTTT	CASSKNTHRGLSNQPQHF
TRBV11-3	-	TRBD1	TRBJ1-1	TGTGCCAGCAGCTTAAACAGGGGCTCGGTGGCCACTGAAGCTTTCTTT	CASSLNRGSVATEAFF
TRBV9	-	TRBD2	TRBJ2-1	TGTGCCAGCAGCGTAGCGGGTAGCGGGGGGTACAATGAGCAGTTCTTC	CASSVAGSGGYNEQFF
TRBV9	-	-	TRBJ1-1	TGTGCCAGCAGCGTAGCTTCACAGATGAACACTGAAGCTTTCTTT	CASSVASQMNTEAFF
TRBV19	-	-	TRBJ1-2	TGTGCCAGTAGTATAGGTGCCCAGGTCCTCTATGGCTACACCTTC	CASSIGAQVLYGYTF
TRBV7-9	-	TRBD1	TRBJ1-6	TGTGCCAGCAGAGGGACAGGGACCAATTCACCCCTCCACTTT	CASRGTGTNSPLHF